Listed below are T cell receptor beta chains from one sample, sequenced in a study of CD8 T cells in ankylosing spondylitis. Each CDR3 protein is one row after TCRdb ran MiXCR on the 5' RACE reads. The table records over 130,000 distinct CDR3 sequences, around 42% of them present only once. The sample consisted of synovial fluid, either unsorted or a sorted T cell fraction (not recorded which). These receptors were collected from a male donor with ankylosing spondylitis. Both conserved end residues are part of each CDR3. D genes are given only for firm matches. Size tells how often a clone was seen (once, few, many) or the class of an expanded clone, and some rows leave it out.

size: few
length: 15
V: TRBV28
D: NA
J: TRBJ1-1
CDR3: CASSFPSEGNTEAFF
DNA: TGTGCCAGCAGTTTCCCCAGTGAGGGAAACACTGAAGCTTTCTTT

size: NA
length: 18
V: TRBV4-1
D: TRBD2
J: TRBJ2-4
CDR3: CASSQVPSGAVAKNIQYF
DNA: TGCGCCAGCAGCCAAGTCCCTAGCGGAGCCGTAGCCAAAAACATTCAGTACTTC

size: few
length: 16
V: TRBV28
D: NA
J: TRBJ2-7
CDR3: CASSFLGGPWYYEQYF
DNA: TGTGCCAGCAGTTTTTTAGGAGGGCCTTGGTACTACGAGCAGTACTTC

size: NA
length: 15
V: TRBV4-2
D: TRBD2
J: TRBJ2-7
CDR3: CASSLILAENYEQYF
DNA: TGTGCCAGCAGCCTCATACTAGCGGAGAACTACGAGCAGTACTTC

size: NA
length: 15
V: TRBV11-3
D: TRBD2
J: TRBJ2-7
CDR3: CASRRSGGVSYEQYF
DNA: TGTGCCAGCAGACGTAGCGGGGGCGTCTCCTACGAGCAGTACTTC

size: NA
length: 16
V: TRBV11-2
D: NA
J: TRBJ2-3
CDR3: CASSSYREPRPDTQYF
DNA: TGTGCCAGCAGCTCCTACAGGGAACCCCGTCCAGATACGCAGTATTTT

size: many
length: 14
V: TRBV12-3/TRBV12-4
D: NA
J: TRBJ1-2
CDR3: CASRHSENIYGYTF
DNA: TGTGCCAGCAGACACAGCGAAAATATCTATGGCTACACCTTC

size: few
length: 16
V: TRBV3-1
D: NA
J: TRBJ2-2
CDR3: CASSHLGSANTGELFF
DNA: TGTGCCAGCAGCCATTTAGGCAGCGCGAACACCGGGGAGCTGTTTTTT

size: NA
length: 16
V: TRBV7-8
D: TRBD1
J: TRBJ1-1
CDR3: CASSLYRGWRNTEAFF
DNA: TGTGCCAGCAGCCTATACAGGGGTTGGAGGAACACTGAAGCTTTCTTT

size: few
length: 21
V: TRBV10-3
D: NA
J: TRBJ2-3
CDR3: CAISEPVHSVGLSTYTDTQYF
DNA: TGTGCCATCAGTGAGCCGGTTCACTCAGTCGGACTGTCCACGTACACAGATACGCAGTATTTT

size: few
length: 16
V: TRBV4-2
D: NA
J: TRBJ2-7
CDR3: CASSQEGAGTPYEQYF
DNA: TGTGCCAGCAGCCAAGAAGGGGCGGGGACTCCCTACGAGCAGTACTTC

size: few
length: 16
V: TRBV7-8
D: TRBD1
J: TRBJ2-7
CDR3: CASSLATGLAWYEQYF
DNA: TGTGCCAGCAGCTTAGCGACAGGGCTGGCGTGGTACGAGCAGTACTTC

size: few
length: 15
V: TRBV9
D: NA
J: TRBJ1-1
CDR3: CASSVGWGVNTEAFF
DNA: TGTGCCAGCAGCGTAGGTTGGGGGGTGAACACTGAAGCTTTCTTT

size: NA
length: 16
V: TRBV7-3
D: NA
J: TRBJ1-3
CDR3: CASSPKGGFSGNTIYF
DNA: TGTGCCAGCAGTCCTAAGGGGGGCTTCTCTGGAAACACCATATATTTT

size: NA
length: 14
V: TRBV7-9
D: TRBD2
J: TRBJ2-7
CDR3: CASSFGGRGYEQYF
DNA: TGTGCCAGCAGCTTTGGTGGGAGGGGATACGAGCAGTACTTC

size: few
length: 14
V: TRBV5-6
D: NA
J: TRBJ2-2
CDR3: CASSLGLGDRELFF
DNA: TGTGCCAGCAGCTTGGGCCTAGGGGACAGGGAGCTGTTTTTT

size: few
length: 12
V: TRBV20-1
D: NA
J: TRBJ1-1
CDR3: CSAKAGDTEAFF
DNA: TGCAGTGCTAAGGCGGGGGACACTGAAGCTTTCTTT

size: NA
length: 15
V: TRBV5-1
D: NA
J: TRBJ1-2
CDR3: CASSLVAEGGYGYTF
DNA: TGCGCCAGCAGCTTGGTTGCCGAGGGAGGCTATGGCTACACCTTC

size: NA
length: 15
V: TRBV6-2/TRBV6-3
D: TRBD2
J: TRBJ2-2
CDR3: CASTDRAGPTGELFF
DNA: TGTGCCAGCACAGACCGAGCGGGGCCCACCGGGGAGCTGTTTTTT

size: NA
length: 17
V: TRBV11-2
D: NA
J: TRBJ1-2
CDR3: CASSLVPRMPPNYGYTF
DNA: TGTGCCAGCAGCTTAGTTCCGAGGATGCCCCCTAACTATGGCTACACCTTC

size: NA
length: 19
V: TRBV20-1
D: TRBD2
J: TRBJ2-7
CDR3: CSAPRDLTSLAGKGFEQYF
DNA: TGCAGTGCCCCTAGGGACTTGACGTCGCTAGCGGGAAAGGGCTTCGAGCAGTACTTC

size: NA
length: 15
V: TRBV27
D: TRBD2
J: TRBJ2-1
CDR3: CASSLFSGRYNEQFF
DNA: TGTGCCAGCAGTTTATTCAGCGGGAGGTACAATGAGCAGTTCTTC